This TCR beta chain was captured by sequencing in a study of shared clonotypes between healthy human individuals. Cells designated naive CD8 were CD45RO-negative and were positively selected for CCR7, with terminally differentiated effector memory CD45RA+ cells excluded. Method: immunoSEQ multiplex PCR; TCRdb's copy keeps in-frame clones and lacks some. The sample yields around 600,000 clones, roughly 98% seen once. Germline loops: CDR1 SEHNR, CDR2 FQNEAQ (reference sequence). The CDR3 is made up of 15 amino acids. The V end was cut by 1 base, the J end by 2 bases, with 11 bases between. The sample taken for sequencing was naive CD8+ T cells sorted from blood. The receptor's source is a man aged 25-45 years in good health. The chain combines TRBV7-9 with TRBJ1-1; D not certain. CDR3 sequence reads: CASSLGSGENTEAFF. The CDR3 coding sequence is TGTGCCAGCAGCTTAGGGAGCGGGGAAAACACTGAAGCTTTCTTT.